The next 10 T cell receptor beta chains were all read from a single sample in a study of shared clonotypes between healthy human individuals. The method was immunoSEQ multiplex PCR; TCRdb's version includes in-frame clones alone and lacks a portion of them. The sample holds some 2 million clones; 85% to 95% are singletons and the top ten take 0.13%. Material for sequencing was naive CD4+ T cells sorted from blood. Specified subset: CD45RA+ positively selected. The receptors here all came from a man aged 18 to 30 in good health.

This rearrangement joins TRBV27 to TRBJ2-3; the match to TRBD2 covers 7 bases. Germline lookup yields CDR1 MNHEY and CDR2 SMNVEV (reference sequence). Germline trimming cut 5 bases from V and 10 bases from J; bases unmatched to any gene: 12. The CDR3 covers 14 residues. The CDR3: CASSPREARIPQYF. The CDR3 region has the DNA TGTGCCAGCAGTCCCCGGGAGGCCCGGATTCCGCAGTATTTT.

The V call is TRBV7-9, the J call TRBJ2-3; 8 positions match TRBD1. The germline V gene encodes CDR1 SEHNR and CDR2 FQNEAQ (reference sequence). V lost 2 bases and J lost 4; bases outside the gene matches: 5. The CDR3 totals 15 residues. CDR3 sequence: CASSLRGQGPDTQYF. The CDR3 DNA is TGTGCCAGCAGCTTACGAGGACAGGGACCAGATACGCAGTATTTT. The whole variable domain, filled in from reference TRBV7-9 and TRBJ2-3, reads DTGVSQNPRHKITKRGQNVTFRCDPISEHNRLYWYRQTLGQGPEFLTYFQNEAQLEKSRLLSDRFSAERPKGSFSTLEIQRTEQGDSAMYLCASSLRGQGPDTQYFGPGTRLTVL.

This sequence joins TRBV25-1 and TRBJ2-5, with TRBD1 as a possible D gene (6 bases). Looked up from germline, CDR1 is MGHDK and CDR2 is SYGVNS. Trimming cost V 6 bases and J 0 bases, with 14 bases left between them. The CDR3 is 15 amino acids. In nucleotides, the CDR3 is TGTGCCAGCAGCGAAGGGACATTGTACCAAGAGACCCAGTACTTC. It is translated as CASSEGTLYQETQYF.

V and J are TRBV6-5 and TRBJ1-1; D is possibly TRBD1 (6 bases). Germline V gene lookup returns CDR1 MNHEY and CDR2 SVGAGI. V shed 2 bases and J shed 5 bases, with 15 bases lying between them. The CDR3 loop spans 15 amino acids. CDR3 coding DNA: TGTGCCAGCAGTTACCCTTCGGGGGCCCGGACTGAAGCTTTCTTT. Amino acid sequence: CASSYPSGARTEAFF.

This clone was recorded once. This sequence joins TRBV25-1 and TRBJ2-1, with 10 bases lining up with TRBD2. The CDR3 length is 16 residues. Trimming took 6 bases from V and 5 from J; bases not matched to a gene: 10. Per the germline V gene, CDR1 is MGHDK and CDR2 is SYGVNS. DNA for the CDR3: TGTGCCAGCAGACATAGCGGGGGGAACTCAAACAATGAGCAGTTCTTC. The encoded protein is CASRHSGGNSNNEQFF.

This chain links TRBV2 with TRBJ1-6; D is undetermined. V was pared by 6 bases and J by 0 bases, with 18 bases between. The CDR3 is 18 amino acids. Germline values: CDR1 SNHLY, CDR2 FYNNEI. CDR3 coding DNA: TGTGCCAGCAGGACCTCCGGGTCTCCTAGCTCCTATAATTCACCCCTCCACTTT. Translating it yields CASRTSGSPSSYNSPLHF.

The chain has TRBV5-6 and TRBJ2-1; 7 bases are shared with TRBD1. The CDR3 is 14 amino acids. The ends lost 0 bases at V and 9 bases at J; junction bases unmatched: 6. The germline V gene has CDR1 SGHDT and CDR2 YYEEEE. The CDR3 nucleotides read TGTGCCAGCAGCTTGGGACAGGGTGGGTTTGAGCAGTTCTTC. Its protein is CASSLGQGGFEQFF.

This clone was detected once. The CDR3 loop is CASKRGQGFDEQFF. The CDR3 DNA sequence: TGTGCCAGTAAGAGGGGGCAGGGCTTCGATGAGCAGTTCTTC. V usage is TRBV5-4 and J usage is TRBJ2-1, with 7 bases identical to TRBD1. The CDR3 is 14 amino acids. V was clipped by 8 bases and J by 8 bases; unmatched bases: 13. Germline assignment: CDR1 SGHNT and CDR2 YYREEE (reference sequence). The full variable domain, with the rest looked up from reference TRBV5-4 and TRBJ2-1, is ETGVTQSPTHLIKTRGQQVTLRCSSQSGHNTVSWYQQALGQGPQFIFQYYREEENGRGNFPPRFSGLQFPNYSSELNVNALELDDSALYLCASKRGQGFDEQFFGPGTRLTVL.

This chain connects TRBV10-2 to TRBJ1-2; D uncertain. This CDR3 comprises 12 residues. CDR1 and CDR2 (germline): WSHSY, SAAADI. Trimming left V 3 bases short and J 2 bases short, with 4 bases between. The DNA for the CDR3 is TGCGCCAGCAGTGACACCAACTATGGCTACACCTTC. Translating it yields CASSDTNYGYTF.

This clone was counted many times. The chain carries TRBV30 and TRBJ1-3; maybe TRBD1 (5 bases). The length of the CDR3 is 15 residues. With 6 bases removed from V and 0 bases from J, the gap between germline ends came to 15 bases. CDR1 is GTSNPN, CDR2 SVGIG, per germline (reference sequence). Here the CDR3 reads CACREGRSSGNTIYF. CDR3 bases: TGTGCCTGCCGGGAGGGACGGAGCTCTGGAAACACCATATATTTT.